These 19 T cell receptor beta chains were sequenced from one sample in a study of PD-1 blockade in classical Hodgkin lymphoma. Exposure to brentuximab vedotin varied, and each patient had relapsed following autologous stem cell transplantation. Repertoires were generated with immunoSEQ multiplex PCR, while TCRdb's copy carries only in-frame clones and drops some. This table has fewer than 65,000 clones, roughly 90% appearing once. The sample here was peripheral blood mononuclear cells (PBMCs), taken at baseline. Receptor source: a human donor with classical Hodgkin lymphoma.

V gene TRBV11-1 combines with J gene TRBJ1-2; no definite D call. The CDR3 sequence is 12 residues long. Trimming shortened V by 5 bases and J by 8 bases, and 12 bases separated the two germline ends. Per the germline V gene, CDR1 is SGHAT and CDR2 is FQDESV (reference sequence). The DNA of the CDR3 is TGTGCCAGCAGCACCAACAGCGGAGGCTACACCTTC. It codes for CASSTNSGGYTF.

J is TRBJ2-5 and V is TRBV19; 14 positions match TRBD2. V lost 3 bases and J lost 5; bases outside the gene matches: 8. This CDR3 has 17 residues. Germline V CDR1 and CDR2: LNHDA, SQIVND (reference sequence). The CDR3 loop is CASSIRTSGRRAETQYF. Here the CDR3 DNA reads TGTGCCAGTAGTATCCGGACTAGCGGGAGGAGGGCGGAGACCCAGTACTTC.

The chain is built from TRBV7-8 and TRBJ2-7; tentatively, D is TRBD1 (6 bases). Trimming shortened V by 5 bases and J by 2 bases, and 13 bases separated the two germline ends. CDR3 length equals 14 residues. Germline assignment: CDR1 SGHVS and CDR2 FQNEAQ. The CDR3 DNA is TGTGCCAGCAGCACGGACAGCGGCCCCTACGAGCAGTACTTC. It encodes CASSTDSGPYEQYF.

This clone was recorded once. The rearrangement links TRBV9 to TRBJ2-7, with D tentatively TRBD2 (5 bases). CDR1 is SGDLS, CDR2 YYNGEE, per germline. The CDR3 totals 15 residues. V lost 2 bases and J lost 3, with 15 bases in between. The CDR3 DNA reads TGTGCCAGCAGCGTTCTTTCGGGAAGTGACTACGAGCAGTACTTC. Its protein product is CASSVLSGSDYEQYF.

This sequence joins TRBV29-1 and TRBJ2-3; TRBD1 aligns across 10 bases. Trimming at V came to 7 bases and at J to 4 bases, leaving 8 bases not matched to a gene. The germline CDR1 and CDR2 sequences are SQVTM and ANQGSEA. CDR3 size: 14 residues. CDR3 residues: CSALSGTGADTQYF. The CDR3 DNA sequence: TGCAGCGCCCTATCCGGGACAGGGGCAGATACGCAGTATTTT.

The CDR3 region is CASRSPPGELFF. As DNA, the CDR3 is TGTGCCAGCAGATCCCCCCCCGGGGAGCTGTTTTTT. The chain recombines TRBV28 with TRBJ2-2; D call uncertain. The CDR3 covers 12 residues. V lost 6 bases and J lost 6, with 8 bases in between. Germline V lookup: CDR1 MDHEN, CDR2 SYDVKM.

This clone has just a few counts. This sequence joins TRBV27 and TRBJ2-2; D uncertain. This CDR3 has 17 amino acids. V was clipped by 5 bases and J by 1 base, with 17 bases between them. Germline V CDR1 and CDR2: MNHEY, SMNVEV (reference sequence). The CDR3 DNA reads as TGTGCCAGCAGTACACAACAGTACTTTGGGAACACCGGGGAGCTGTTTTTT. It encodes CASSTQQYFGNTGELFF.

The sample holds a few counts of this clone. CDR3 loop: CASSLAYEGDYGYTF. The CDR3 DNA reads as TGTGCCAGCAGCTTGGCCTATGAGGGAGACTATGGCTACACCTTC. The V gene is TRBV5-6, the J gene TRBJ1-2; no clear D gene. Looked up from germline, CDR1 is SGHDT and CDR2 is YYEEEE. V shed 0 bases and J shed 3 bases, with 12 bases lying between them. The CDR3 contains 15 residues.

The chain has TRBV11-3 and TRBJ2-2; D ambiguous. The CDR3 spans 14 residues. Per germline, CDR1 SGHNT and CDR2 YENEEA. The V end was cut by 1 base, the J end by 5 bases, with 8 bases between. CDR3 nucleotides: TGTGCCAGCAGCTTAGGTCACGCGACCGGGGAGCTGTTTTTT. Its translation: CASSLGHATGELFF.

V is TRBV5-4 and J is TRBJ2-2; TRBD2 aligns across 7 bases. The ends lost 5 bases at V and 0 bases at J; junction bases unmatched: 7. The CDR3 spans 16 residues. CDR1 is SGHNT, CDR2 YYREEE, per germline (reference sequence). The CDR3 nucleotides are TGTGCCAGCAGTAGGGGACTACGATCGAACACCGGGGAGCTGTTTTTT. It specifies CASSRGLRSNTGELFF.

This clone was counted between two and nine times. Other DNA sequences in this sample translate to the same CDR3. The chain uses TRBV27 and TRBJ2-1; a weak D match, TRBD2 (6 bases). V was clipped by 2 bases and J by 7 bases, with 6 bases between them. Germline V gene sequence: CDR1 MNHEY, CDR2 SMNVEV (reference sequence). This CDR3 region has 12 residues. The CDR3 protein is CASSLGGNEQFF. Written as DNA, the CDR3 is TGTGCCAGCAGTTTAGGGGGGAATGAGCAGTTCTTC.

The rearrangement joins TRBV6-5 to TRBJ2-7; no reliable D call. The ends were cut back, 5 bases at V and 0 bases at J, with 8 bases in the middle. Germline V gives CDR1 MNHEY, CDR2 SVGAGI. CDR3 size: 13 residues. As DNA, the CDR3 is TGTGCCAGCAGTCAGATCAACTCCTACGAGCAGTACTTC. It is translated as CASSQINSYEQYF.

This chain links TRBV11-3 with TRBJ2-1, with 9 positions matching TRBD2. CDR1 and CDR2 (germline): SGHNT, YENEEA. The CDR3 spans 15 residues. V was clipped by 1 base and J by 2 bases; unmatched bases: 0. This chain's CDR3 is CASSLASGTYNEQFF. The CDR3 DNA is TGTGCCAGCAGCTTAGCTAGCGGGACCTACAATGAGCAGTTCTTC.

The chain couples TRBV7-4 to TRBJ1-4; D is uncertain. The length of the CDR3 is 14 residues. Trimming cost V 2 bases and J 8 bases, with 12 bases left between them. Germline CDR1 and CDR2: SGHVT and SQSDAQ. CDR3 sequence reads: CASSLSKGFEKLFF. The CDR3 coding sequence is TGTGCCAGCAGCTTATCCAAGGGCTTCGAAAAACTGTTTTTT.

The V call is TRBV27, the J call TRBJ2-2; 11 bases align to TRBD2. The germline CDR1 and CDR2 sequences are MNHEY and SMNVEV (reference sequence). The CDR3 consists of 19 residues. With 4 bases clipped from V and 0 bases from J, the junction kept 10 bases outside the gene matches. The CDR3 is CASSSVTSGKGPNTGELFF. The DNA for the CDR3 is TGTGCCAGCAGTTCCGTGACTAGCGGGAAGGGCCCGAACACCGGGGAGCTGTTTTTT.

V gene TRBV7-5 combines with J gene TRBJ2-3. TRBV7-5 is classified as a pseudogene. The CDR3 contains 14 residues. The CDR3 region has the DNA TGTGCCAGAAGCTTAAGTCACAGCACAGATACGCAGTATTTT. It specifies CARSLSHSTDTQYF.

The rearrangement joins TRBV7-6 to TRBJ2-7; 9 positions agree with TRBD1. Germline-derived CDR1 and CDR2 are SGHVS and FNYEAQ. V lost 5 bases and J lost 8; bases outside the gene matches: 4. This CDR3 comprises 12 residues. The CDR3: CASSPGTGKQYF. DNA for the CDR3: TGTGCCAGCAGCCCGGGGACAGGGAAGCAGTACTTC.

The chain uses TRBV18 and TRBJ2-1, with D tentatively TRBD2 (7 bases). Germline CDR1 reads KGHSH; CDR2 reads LQKENI. Between the trimmed V and J ends, which lost 4 bases and 8 bases, there was a span of 12 bases. CDR3 size: 13 residues. The chain's CDR3 is CASSRSGTYEQFF. The DNA for the CDR3 is TGTGCCAGCTCACGGAGCGGGACATATGAGCAGTTCTTC.

This sequence joins TRBV13 and TRBJ1-6; 9 nucleotides agree with TRBD1. V trimming: 3 bases; J trimming: 7 bases; junction bases outside the gene matches: 4. CDR3 length: 15 amino acids. In germline, CDR1 is PRHDT, CDR2 FYEKMQ (reference sequence). The CDR3 protein is CASSLTGGPNSPLHF. CDR3 coding DNA: TGTGCCAGCAGCTTGACAGGGGGACCGAATTCACCCCTCCACTTT.